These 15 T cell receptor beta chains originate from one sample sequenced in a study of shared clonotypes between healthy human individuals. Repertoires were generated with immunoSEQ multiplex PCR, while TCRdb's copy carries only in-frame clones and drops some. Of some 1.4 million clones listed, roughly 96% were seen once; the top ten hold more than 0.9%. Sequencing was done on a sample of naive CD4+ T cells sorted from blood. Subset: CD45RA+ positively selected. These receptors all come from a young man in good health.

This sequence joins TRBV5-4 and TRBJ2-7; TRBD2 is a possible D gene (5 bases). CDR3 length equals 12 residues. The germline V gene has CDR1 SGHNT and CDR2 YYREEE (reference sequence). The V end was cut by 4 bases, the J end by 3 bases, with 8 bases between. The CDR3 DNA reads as TGTGCCAGCAGCCACGGGAACTACGAGCAGTACTTC. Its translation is CASSHGNYEQYF.

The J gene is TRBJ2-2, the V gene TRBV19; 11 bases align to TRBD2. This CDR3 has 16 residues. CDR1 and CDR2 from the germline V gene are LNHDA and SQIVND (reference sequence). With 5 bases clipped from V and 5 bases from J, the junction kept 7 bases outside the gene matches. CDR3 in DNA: TGTGCCAGTAGTGTGTCTAGCGGGAGGAGGACCGGGGAGCTGTTTTTT. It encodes CASSVSSGRRTGELFF.

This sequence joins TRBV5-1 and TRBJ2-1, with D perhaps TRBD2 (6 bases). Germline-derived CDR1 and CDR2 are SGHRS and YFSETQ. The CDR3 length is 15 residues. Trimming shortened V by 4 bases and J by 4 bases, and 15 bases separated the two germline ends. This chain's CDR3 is CASSPTGSGYNEQFF. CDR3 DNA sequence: TGCGCCAGCAGCCCAACCGGGAGCGGGTACAATGAGCAGTTCTTC.

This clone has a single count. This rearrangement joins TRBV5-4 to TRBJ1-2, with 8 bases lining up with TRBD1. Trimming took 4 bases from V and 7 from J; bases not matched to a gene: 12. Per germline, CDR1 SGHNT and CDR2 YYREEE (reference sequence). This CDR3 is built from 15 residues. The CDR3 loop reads CASSPAGQGGSGYTF. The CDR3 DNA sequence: TGTGCCAGCAGCCCGGCTGGACAGGGTGGCAGTGGCTACACCTTC.

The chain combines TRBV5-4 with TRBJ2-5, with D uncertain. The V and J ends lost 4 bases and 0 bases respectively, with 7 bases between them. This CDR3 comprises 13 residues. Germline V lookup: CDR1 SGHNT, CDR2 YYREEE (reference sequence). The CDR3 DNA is TGTGCCAGCAGCAAGAAGTACCAAGAGACCCAGTACTTC. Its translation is CASSKKYQETQYF.

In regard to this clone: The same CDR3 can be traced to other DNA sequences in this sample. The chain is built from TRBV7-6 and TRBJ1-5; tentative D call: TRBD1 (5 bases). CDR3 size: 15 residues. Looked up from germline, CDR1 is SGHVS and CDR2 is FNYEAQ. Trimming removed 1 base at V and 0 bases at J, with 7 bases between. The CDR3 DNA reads TGTGCCAGCAGCTTAGGGGGGGGTAGCAATCAGCCCCAGCATTTT. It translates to CASSLGGGSNQPQHF.

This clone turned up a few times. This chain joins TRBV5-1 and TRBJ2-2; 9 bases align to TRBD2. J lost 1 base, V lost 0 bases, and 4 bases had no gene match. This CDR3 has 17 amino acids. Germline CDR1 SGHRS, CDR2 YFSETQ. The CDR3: CASSLEVSGRNTGELFF. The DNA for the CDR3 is TGCGCCAGCAGCTTGGAGGTTAGCGGGAGGAACACCGGGGAGCTGTTTTTT. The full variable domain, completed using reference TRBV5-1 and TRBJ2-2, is KAGVTQTPRYLIKTRGQQVTLSCSPISGHRSVSWYQQTPGQGLQFLFEYFSETQRNKGNFPGRFSGRQFSNSRSEMNVSTLELGDSALYLCASSLEVSGRNTGELFFGEGSRLTVL.

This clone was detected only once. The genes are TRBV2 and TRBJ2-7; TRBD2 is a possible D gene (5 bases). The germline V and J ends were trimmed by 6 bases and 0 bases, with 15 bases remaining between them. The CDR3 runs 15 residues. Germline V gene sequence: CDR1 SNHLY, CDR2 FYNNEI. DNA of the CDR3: TGTGCCAGCAGAAACCCCGGCGGGTACTCCTACGAGCAGTACTTC. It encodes CASRNPGGYSYEQYF.

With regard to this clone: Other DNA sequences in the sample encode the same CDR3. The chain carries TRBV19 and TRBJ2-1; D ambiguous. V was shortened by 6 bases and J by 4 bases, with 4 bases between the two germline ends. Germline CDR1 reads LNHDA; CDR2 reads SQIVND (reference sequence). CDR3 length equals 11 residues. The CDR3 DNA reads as TGTGCCAGTAGCCGGTACAATGAGCAGTTCTTC. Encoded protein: CASSRYNEQFF. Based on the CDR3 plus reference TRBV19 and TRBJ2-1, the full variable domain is DGGITQSPKYLFRKEGQNVTLSCEQNLNHDAMYWYRQDPGQGLRLIYYSQIVNDFQKGDIAEGYSVSREKKESFPLTVTSAQKNPTAFYLCASSRYNEQFFGPGTRLTVL.

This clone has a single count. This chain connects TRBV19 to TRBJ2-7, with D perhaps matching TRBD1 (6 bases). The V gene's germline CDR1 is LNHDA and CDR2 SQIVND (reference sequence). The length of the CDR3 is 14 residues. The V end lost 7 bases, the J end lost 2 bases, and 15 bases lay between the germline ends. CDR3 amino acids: CASTPQGLPYEQYF. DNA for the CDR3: TGTGCCAGTACCCCTCAGGGGTTACCCTACGAGCAGTACTTC.

CDR3 nucleotides: TGTGCCAGCAGCCCTACGGGACATCACAATCAGCCCCAGCATTTT. Residues: CASSPTGHHNQPQHF. V and J are TRBV5-6 and TRBJ1-5; D possibly corresponds to TRBD1 (6 bases). With 4 bases removed from V and 3 bases from J, the gap between germline ends came to 14 bases. Germline V gives CDR1 SGHDT, CDR2 YYEEEE. This CDR3 has 15 residues.

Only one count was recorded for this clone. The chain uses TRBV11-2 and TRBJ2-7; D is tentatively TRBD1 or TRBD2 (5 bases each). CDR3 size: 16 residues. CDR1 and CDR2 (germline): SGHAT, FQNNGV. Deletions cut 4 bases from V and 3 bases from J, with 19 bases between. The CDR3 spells CASSYTHGTVFYEQYF. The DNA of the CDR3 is TGTGCCAGCAGCTATACGCACGGGACGGTCTTCTACGAGCAGTACTTC.

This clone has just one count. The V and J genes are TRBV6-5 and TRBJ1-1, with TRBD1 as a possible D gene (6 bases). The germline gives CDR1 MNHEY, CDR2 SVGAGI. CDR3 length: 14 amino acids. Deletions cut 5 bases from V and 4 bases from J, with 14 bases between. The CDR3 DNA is TGTGCCAGCAGTCCTAGGGGGAGGGCCACTGAAGCTTTCTTT. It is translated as CASSPRGRATEAFF.

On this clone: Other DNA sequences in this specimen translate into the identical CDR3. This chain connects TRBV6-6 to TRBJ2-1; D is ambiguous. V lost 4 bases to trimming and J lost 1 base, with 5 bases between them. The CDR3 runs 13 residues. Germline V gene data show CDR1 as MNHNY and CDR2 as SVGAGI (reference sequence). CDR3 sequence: CASSFDSYNEQFF. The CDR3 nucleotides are TGTGCCAGCAGTTTCGATTCCTACAATGAGCAGTTCTTC.

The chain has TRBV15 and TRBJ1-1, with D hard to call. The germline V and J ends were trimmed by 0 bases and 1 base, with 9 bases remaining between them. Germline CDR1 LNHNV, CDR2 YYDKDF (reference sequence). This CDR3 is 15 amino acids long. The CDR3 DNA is TGTGCCACCAGCAGAGACCCGGCGGCGAACACTGAAGCTTTCTTT. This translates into CATSRDPAANTEAFF.